The 23 T cell receptor beta chains reported below all come from one sample, sequenced in a study of T cells in Graves' hyperthyroidism and ophthalmopathy. Amplification yielded TCR beta CDR3 regions, with RNA transcripts as the source. HTBI primers drove first-round RT-PCR of the TCR CDR3. One entry per CDR3 protein, called by TCRdb with MiXCR from the multiplex PCR reads. This sample yields a few hundred thousand distinct CDR3 sequences, of which around 46% are seen a single time; 8.2% belongs to the top ten. Input material: peripheral blood or thyroid tissue (not recorded which). Receptors were obtained from a woman aged 18-30 years with Graves' hyperthyroidism.

The chain employs TRBV25-1 and TRBJ1-2; 7 nucleotides align to TRBD1. The germline V gene encodes CDR1 MGHDK and CDR2 SYGVNS. This CDR3 is built from 12 residues. With 10 bases clipped from V and 3 bases from J, the junction kept 5 bases outside the gene matches. CDR3 amino acids: CAMTGYDYGYTF. In nucleotides, the CDR3 is TGTGCCATGACAGGGTATGACTATGGCTACACCTTC.

The V gene is TRBV6-6, the J gene TRBJ1-2, with 8 nucleotides matching TRBD1. Germline CDR1 reads MNHNY; CDR2 reads SVGAGI (reference sequence). Losses at the gene ends were 2 bases for V and 9 bases for J; bases not matched to a gene: 14. The CDR3 is 16 residues long. CDR3 loop: CASSYLGADRGDCYTF. The CDR3, as DNA: TGTGCCAGCAGTTACCTGGGGGCCGACAGGGGCGATTGCTACACCTTC.

This rearrangement joins TRBV7-9 to TRBJ1-3; D is ambiguous. From germline, CDR1 is SEHNR and CDR2 FQNEAQ (reference sequence). V was pared by 3 bases and J by 3 bases, with 12 bases between. The CDR3 totals 15 residues. The CDR3 protein is CASSLVAGLGNTIYF. Here the CDR3 DNA reads TGTGCCAGCAGCTTGGTGGCAGGCCTTGGAAACACCATATATTTT.

V gene TRBV20-1 combines with J gene TRBJ2-7; D is uncertain. The CDR3 spans 12 residues. V shed 2 bases and J shed 2 bases, with 7 bases lying between them. In germline, CDR1 is DFQATT, CDR2 SNEGSKA (reference sequence). CDR3 DNA sequence: TGCAGTGCTAGAAAGGCTGCCTACGAGCAGTACTTC. Translation gives CSARKAAYEQYF.

The chain combines TRBV24-1 with TRBJ2-1; unclear D gene. Germline V lookup: CDR1 KGHDR, CDR2 SFDVKD. V was pared by 5 bases and J by 3 bases, with 13 bases between. CDR3 length equals 15 residues. The CDR3 region is CATSAPRGGYNEQFF. DNA for the CDR3: TGTGCCACCAGTGCCCCCCGCGGCGGCTACAATGAGCAGTTCTTC.

The chain carries TRBV15 and TRBJ1-5; weak D call: TRBD1 (6 bases). V was trimmed by 1 base and J by 7 bases, leaving 17 bases between them. Looked up from germline, CDR1 is LNHNV and CDR2 is YYDKDF (reference sequence). The CDR3 extends over 16 amino acids. The CDR3 bases are TGTGCCACCAGCAGAGGTGGGGGGCGATGGGTGCAGCCCCAGCATTTT. It encodes CATSRGGGRWVQPQHF.

In nucleotides, the CDR3 is TGCAGCGTAGTTGTACAGGGTTGGAGCTACACCTTC. This translates into CSVVVQGWSYTF. The chain uses TRBV29-1 and TRBJ1-2; weak D call: TRBD1 (6 bases). Germline loops: CDR1 SQVTM, CDR2 ANQGSEA. Trimming took off 6 bases at V and 9 bases at J, with 17 bases between the two ends. CDR3 length: 12 amino acids.

In this sample, this clonotype turned up a few times. The rearrangement links TRBV12-3 or TRBV12-4 to TRBJ2-7, with D possibly called TRBD1 or TRBD2 (5 bases each). The V and J ends lost 6 bases and 0 bases respectively, with 6 bases between them. The CDR3 loop spans 12 amino acids. CDR3 DNA sequence: TGTGCCAGCAGGGGGGTCTCCTACGAGCAGTACTTC. It codes for CASRGVSYEQYF.

This clonotype has ten or more counts. The chain joins TRBV24-1 to TRBJ1-1; the D gene is possibly TRBD1 (6 bases). The ends were cut back, 2 bases at V and 5 bases at J, with 17 bases in the middle. CDR3 size: 16 residues. Germline V CDR1 and CDR2: KGHDR, SFDVKD. CDR3 bases: TGTGCCACCAGTGATTCCAGGGGACCCACGTCGACTGAAGCTTTCTTT. It specifies CATSDSRGPTSTEAFF.

Ten or more counts support this clonotype. The chain joins TRBV15 to TRBJ2-5; 7 nucleotides agree with TRBD2. Germline V gene data show CDR1 as LNHNV and CDR2 as YYDKDF (reference sequence). This CDR3 region has 18 residues. V lost 2 bases to trimming and J lost 2 bases; unmatched junction nucleotides: 14. This CDR3 is CATSRPKGGSPPQETQYF. For the CDR3, the DNA is TGTGCCACCAGCAGACCCAAGGGCGGGAGTCCCCCACAAGAGACCCAGTACTTC.

Worth noting for this clonotype: It may be a read error: a sequence one base away is much more abundant. V and J are TRBV11-1 and TRBJ1-1, with a weak D call TRBD1 (5 bases). The CDR3 length is 14 residues. The germline gives CDR1 SGHAT, CDR2 FQDESV (reference sequence). V lost 5 bases to trimming and J lost 7 bases, with 17 bases between them. The CDR3 reads CASSPGTQGGEAFF. CDR3 coding DNA: TGTGCCAGCAGCCCGGGTACGCAGGGAGGTGAAGCTTTCTTT.

The gene calls are TRBV12-5 and TRBJ1-6; the D is unclear. From germline, CDR1 is LGHNT and CDR2 FRNRAP. The CDR3 spans 13 residues. As DNA, the CDR3 is TGTGCCACCGCCCGACGGCCTGGTTCACCCCTCCACTTT. It translates to CATARRPGSPLHF.

This clonotype was observed at least ten times. This chain joins TRBV2 and TRBJ1-5; D not resolved. Trimming removed 6 bases at V and 0 bases at J, with 6 bases between. The germline gives CDR1 SNHLY, CDR2 FYNNEI. CDR3 length: 13 residues. In nucleotides, the CDR3 is TGTGCCAGCAGGAAAGATAGCAATCAGCCCCAGCATTTT. This encodes CASRKDSNQPQHF.

This clonotype was detected many times. The CDR3 DNA reads as TGTGCCAGCAGCTTCTTAGAAGTAGCTTTCTTT. Translation gives CASSFLEVAFF. The chain links TRBV7-2 to TRBJ1-1, with unresolved D. Trimming removed 3 bases from V and 10 bases from J, with 9 bases in between. CDR1 is SGHTA and CDR2 is FQGNSA in the germline V gene. The CDR3 runs 11 residues.

The V gene is TRBV15, the J gene TRBJ2-7, with 10 nucleotides matching TRBD1. The CDR3 is 19 amino acids. The V segment lost 0 bases and the J segment 2 bases; nucleotides outside the gene matches: 13. CDR1 and CDR2 from the germline V gene are LNHNV and YYDKDF (reference sequence). Here the CDR3 DNA reads TGTGCCACCAGCAGAGATAGGGGACAGGGGCCCAACTGGGCCTACGAGCAGTACTTC. The encoded protein is CATSRDRGQGPNWAYEQYF. Supplemented by reference TRBV15 and TRBJ2-7, the full variable domain reads DAMVIQNPRYQVTQFGKPVTLSCSQTLNHNVMYWYQQKSSQAPKLLFHYYDKDFNNEADTPDNFQSRRPNTSFCFLDIRSPGLGDTAMYLCATSRDRGQGPNWAYEQYFGPGTRLTVT.

In this sample, this clonotype turned up many times. The V and J genes are TRBV6-5 and TRBJ1-2; D remains ambiguous. This CDR3 is built from 15 residues. Germline loops: CDR1 MNHEY, CDR2 SVGAGI. V lost 4 bases and J 4 bases, leaving 16 bases between the germline ends. The CDR3 region has the DNA TGTGCCAGCAGTTCTACCCCATGGCCTTCCTATGGCTACACCTTC. Translated, it gives CASSSTPWPSYGYTF.

The chain is built from TRBV10-3 and TRBJ1-6; 8 bases fit TRBD1. This CDR3 is 15 amino acids long. V shed 6 bases, J shed 5 bases, and the junction held 6 bases outside the gene matches. Germline V gene lookup returns CDR1 ENHRY and CDR2 SYGVKD. The CDR3 bases are TGTGCCATCAGGGACAGGGCCGAGGATAATTCACCCCTCCACTTT. Protein sequence: CAIRDRAEDNSPLHF.

V usage is TRBV29-1 and J usage is TRBJ2-2; D perhaps matches TRBD2 (5 bases). This CDR3 comprises 14 residues. Per the germline V gene, CDR1 is SQVTM and CDR2 is ANQGSEA. The V and J ends lost 4 bases and 7 bases respectively, with 16 bases between them. CDR3 coding DNA: TGCAGCGTTGTGATGGTGAGGGCCGTCGGGGAGCTGTTTTTT. It is translated as CSVVMVRAVGELFF.

This clonotype was counted only a few times. The V gene is TRBV7-9, the J gene TRBJ2-7, with D hard to call. V lost 3 bases and J 3 bases, leaving 15 bases between the germline ends. CDR1 is SEHNR and CDR2 is FQNEAQ in the germline V gene (reference sequence). CDR3 length equals 15 residues. This chain's CDR3 is CASSFGQVINYEQYF. DNA of the CDR3: TGTGCCAGCAGCTTTGGGCAGGTGATAAACTACGAGCAGTACTTC.

This clonotype has just a few counts. This rearrangement joins TRBV6-1 to TRBJ2-7; 9 bases align to TRBD1. CDR1 and CDR2 (germline): MNHNS, SASEGT. The CDR3 is 15 amino acids. The ends lost 6 bases at V and 0 bases at J; junction bases unmatched: 6. The CDR3 spells CASSTPGQGSYEQYF. The CDR3 DNA follows: TGTGCCAGCAGCACCCCGGGACAGGGCTCCTACGAGCAGTACTTC.

Ten or more counts support this clonotype. This rearrangement joins TRBV7-9 to TRBJ1-2, with D tentatively TRBD1 (5 bases). The germline CDR1 and CDR2 sequences are SEHNR and FQNEAQ (reference sequence). Trimming shortened V by 2 bases and J by 3 bases, and 13 bases separated the two germline ends. The CDR3 is 15 residues long. Here the CDR3 reads CASSLSAGWDYGYTF. The CDR3 bases are TGTGCCAGCAGCTTATCTGCAGGGTGGGACTATGGCTACACCTTC.

The rearrangement links TRBV29-1 to TRBJ2-5; 7 nucleotides align to TRBD2. This CDR3 contains 12 residues. Looked up from germline, CDR1 is SQVTM and CDR2 is ANQGSEA. Trimming cost V 4 bases and J 5 bases; bases outside gene matches: 4. The CDR3 DNA reads TGCAGCGTTGGGAGGGAGGGGGAGACCCAGTACTTC. Its translation: CSVGREGETQYF.

This chain connects TRBV29-1 to TRBJ1-2; TRBD1 matches 7 bases. The germline gives CDR1 SQVTM, CDR2 ANQGSEA. CDR3 length: 13 residues. J was trimmed by 8 bases and V by 3 bases; bases with no gene match: 9. The CDR3 sequence is CSVDFDRADGYTF. CDR3 coding DNA: TGCAGCGTTGACTTTGACAGGGCGGACGGCTACACCTTC.